This note documents a single T cell receptor (beta chain) sequence. The CDR3 covers 15 residues. Trimming took 0 bases from V and 4 from J; bases not matched to a gene: 3. Germline V gene lookup returns CDR1 SGHRS and CDR2 YFSETQ. The sample comes from a study of blood T cell repertoires in COVID-19. Generated by immunoSEQ multiplex PCR, the TCRdb table keeps only in-frame clones and is missing some. The table records some 150,000 clones, around 84% of them present only once. The specimen was peripheral blood. The chain combines TRBV5-1 with TRBJ2-3; 9 bases line up with TRBD1. This TCR was sampled from a woman between 65 and 79 years old with COVID-19, enrolled during active disease. CDR3: CASSLGDRVADTQYF. CDR3 DNA sequence: TGCGCCAGCAGCTTGGGGGACAGGGTCGCAGATACGCAGTATTTT.